The 29 T cell receptor beta chains listed next were all sequenced from one sample in a study of human T cells and chemical hapten exposure. The time point was: patch test 1, 2 weeks after DPC sensitization. The treatment: therapeutic diphenylcyclopropenone sensitization with weekly scalp DPC. A single record per CDR3 protein comes from TCRdb applying MiXCR to the RACE reads. The repertoire consists of around 380,000 distinct CDR3 sequences, with around 5% occurring once and the leading ten covering 2% to 2.5%. Sequenced here: whole blood, sampled in connection with sensitization to the hapten diphenylcyclopropenone (DPC). These receptors came from a woman aged 50 to 65 with alopecia areata. Some clones in this sample may be carry-over from other donors' samples.

A few counts support this clonotype. The J gene is TRBJ1-2, the V gene TRBV6-2 or TRBV6-3; D possibly corresponds to TRBD1 (5 bases). With 4 bases removed from V and 8 bases from J, the gap between germline ends came to 20 bases. This CDR3 comprises 15 residues. Germline CDR1 and CDR2: MNHEY and SVGEGT. As DNA, the CDR3 is TGTGCCAGCAGTTCCAATACCGGGGCCCTTGGAGGCTACACCTTC. Protein product: CASSSNTGALGGYTF.

At least ten counts were recorded for this clonotype. This sequence joins TRBV10-3 and TRBJ1-3; no firm D call. Germline V gene lookup returns CDR1 ENHRY and CDR2 SYGVKD. V was clipped by 4 bases and J by 0 bases, with 4 bases between them. The CDR3 loop spans 13 amino acids. The CDR3 protein is CAISGISGNTIYF. CDR3 DNA sequence: TGTGCCATCAGTGGGATCTCTGGAAACACCATATATTTT.

This clonotype appeared many times. The V gene is TRBV15, the J gene TRBJ2-7; 9 positions match TRBD2. CDR3 length: 14 amino acids. The J segment lost 9 bases and the V segment lost 4 bases, leaving 10 bases of the junction unmatched. Germline V gene lookup returns CDR1 LNHNV and CDR2 YYDKDF (reference sequence). The CDR3 coding sequence is TGTGCCACCAGCATAGGGACTAGCTCGTCTCCGCAGTACTTC. Amino acids: CATSIGTSSSPQYF.

This clonotype has at least ten counts. The rearrangement joins TRBV5-1 to TRBJ1-2; no clear D gene. The CDR3 runs 13 residues. Germline loops: CDR1 SGHRS, CDR2 YFSETQ. Trimming cost V 0 bases and J 8 bases, with 11 bases left between them. This CDR3 reads CASSLDPLGGYTF. CDR3 DNA sequence: TGCGCCAGCAGCTTGGATCCTCTGGGGGGCTACACCTTC.

In its sample, this clonotype was seen many times. The chain carries TRBV6-2 or TRBV6-3 and TRBJ1-1; D not certain. There are 12 residues in the CDR3. The germline V and J ends were trimmed by 4 bases and 6 bases, with 9 bases remaining between them. CDR1 and CDR2 (germline): MNHEY, SVGEGT. The CDR3 here is CASSSRLAEAFF. DNA of the CDR3: TGTGCCAGCAGTTCCCGTCTCGCTGAAGCTTTCTTT.

The sample holds many counts of this clonotype. The rearrangement links TRBV18 to TRBJ2-1, with 10 nucleotides matching TRBD1. J lost 9 bases, V lost 6 bases, and 14 bases had no gene match. The CDR3 runs to 16 residues. Germline CDR1 and CDR2: KGHSH and LQKENI. CDR3 DNA sequence: TGTGCCAGCTCCCAGCCCGGGACAGGGGAAATCGGTGAGCAGTTCTTC. This sequence encodes CASSQPGTGEIGEQFF.

This clonotype was seen ten or more times. The rearrangement uses TRBV12-3 or TRBV12-4 and TRBJ1-5, with D unclear. This CDR3 comprises 16 residues. V shed 6 bases and J shed 0 bases, with 15 bases lying between them. The CDR3 loop reads CASRILRHISNQPQHF. The CDR3 region has the DNA TGTGCCAGCAGGATTTTACGACACATTAGCAATCAGCCCCAGCATTTT.

The sample holds many counts of this clonotype. This chain connects TRBV6-1 to TRBJ2-1; D not resolved. V was clipped by 9 bases and J by 5 bases, with 14 bases between them. The CDR3 has 13 residues. Germline assignment: CDR1 MNHNS and CDR2 SASEGT. In DNA form, the CDR3 reads TGTGCCAGTACCGAGACTGCTAACAATGAGCAGTTCTTC. Its protein product is CASTETANNEQFF.

Ten or more counts support this clonotype. J is TRBJ1-2 and V is TRBV4-2, with D possibly TRBD1 on 6 matching bases. With 0 bases removed from V and 2 bases from J, the gap between germline ends came to 10 bases. This CDR3 region has 15 residues. Germline loops: CDR1 LGHNA, CDR2 YNFKEQ. Here the CDR3 DNA reads TGTGCCAGCAGCCAAGATATAGGGGGAAACTATGGCTACACCTTC. Its protein product is CASSQDIGGNYGYTF.

This clonotype was counted many times. The chain has TRBV18 and TRBJ2-3; D gene ambiguous. The CDR3 is 14 amino acids. Trimming took 3 bases from V and 2 from J, leaving 9 bases between them. Looked up from germline, CDR1 is KGHSH and CDR2 is LQKENI. CDR3 protein: CASSPSTPTDTQYF. The CDR3 DNA reads TGTGCCAGCTCACCCTCGACACCCACAGATACGCAGTATTTT.

This clonotype was counted many times. This chain links TRBV28 with TRBJ1-5; unclear D gene. V was pared by 2 bases and J by 2 bases, with 7 bases between. This CDR3 spans 14 amino acids. CDR1 and CDR2 from the germline V gene are MDHEN and SYDVKM. CDR3: CASSLPGGNQPQHF. The DNA for the CDR3 is TGTGCCAGCAGTTTACCCGGGGGCAATCAGCCCCAGCATTTT.

This clonotype showed up many times. The gene calls are TRBV29-1 and TRBJ1-1, with D tentatively TRBD1 (6 bases). Germline V gene lookup returns CDR1 SQVTM and CDR2 ANQGSEA. The V and J ends lost 1 base and 4 bases respectively, with 19 bases between them. The CDR3 extends over 16 amino acids. This CDR3 is CSVEGSLQGGVTEAFF. The CDR3 DNA reads TGCAGCGTTGAAGGCTCTCTACAGGGAGGGGTCACTGAAGCTTTCTTT.

This clonotype was seen repeatedly, ten times or more. V usage is TRBV10-3 and J usage is TRBJ2-1; D ambiguous. The V end was cut by 10 bases, the J end by 1 base, with 8 bases between. Germline CDR1 reads ENHRY; CDR2 reads SYGVKD. This CDR3 contains 12 residues. The CDR3 is CATYSSYNEQFF. DNA of the CDR3: TGTGCCACCTACAGTTCCTACAATGAGCAGTTCTTC.

The V gene is TRBV19, the J gene TRBJ2-4; 9 bases agree with TRBD1. The germline gives CDR1 LNHDA, CDR2 SQIVND (reference sequence). The CDR3 is 17 amino acids. V lost 5 bases to trimming and J lost 0 bases; unmatched junction nucleotides: 8. CDR3 nucleotide sequence: TGTGCCAGTAGTGTCCGTGGACAGGGGATAGCCAAAAACATTCAGTACTTC. Translated: CASSVRGQGIAKNIQYF.

This clonotype was recorded many times. This chain joins TRBV7-2 and TRBJ2-5; D remains unclear. Between the trimmed V and J ends, which lost 5 bases and 5 bases, there was a span of 6 bases. The CDR3 length is 11 residues. Germline CDR1 is SGHTA and CDR2 is FQGNSA. The CDR3 sequence: CASSARETQYF. The CDR3 DNA reads as TGTGCCAGCAGCGCCCGCGAGACCCAGTACTTC. Based on the CDR3 plus reference TRBV7-2 and TRBJ2-5, the full variable domain is GAGVSQSPSNKVTEKGKDVELRCDPISGHTALYWYRQSLGQGLEFLIYFQGNSAPDKSGLPSDRFSAERTGGSVSTLTIQRTQQEDSAVYLCASSARETQYFGPGTRLLVL.

This clonotype was seen ten or more times. V is TRBV4-1 and J is TRBJ2-1; TRBD1 matches 8 bases. The CDR3 has 16 residues. With V trimmed by 2 bases and J by 4 bases, 7 bases remained unmatched. The germline V gene has CDR1 MGHRA and CDR2 YSYEKL. The CDR3 region is CASSQPVGDRYNEQFF. CDR3 DNA sequence: TGCGCCAGCAGCCAACCAGTCGGGGACAGGTACAATGAGCAGTTCTTC.

Many counts were recorded for this clonotype. An end of the junction differs from the germline gene, which may be a read error. The chain carries TRBV15 and TRBJ2-3, with a tentative D call TRBD2 (5 bases). There are 14 residues in the CDR3. Germline V CDR1 and CDR2: LNHNV, YYDKDF (reference sequence). The CDR3 protein is CATSRDSVGDTQYF. CDR3 in DNA: TGTGCCACCAGCCGAGATAGCGTTGGAGATACGCAGTATTTT.

This clonotype was recorded a few times. The junction and the germline gene differ at one end; a read error may be behind it. The chain is built from TRBV6-5 and TRBJ2-7; 8 bases match TRBD1. The V gene's germline CDR1 is MNHEY and CDR2 SVGAGI. The CDR3 is 11 residues long. CDR3 loop: CASSYGGQEVF. CDR3 nucleotide sequence: TGTGCCAGCAGTTACGGGGGACAGGAGGTCTTC.

This clonotype was seen only a few times. The V and J genes are TRBV2 and TRBJ1-1, with unresolved D. This CDR3 comprises 13 residues. Trimming took 11 bases from V and 1 from J, leaving 14 bases between them. Germline V gives CDR1 SNHLY, CDR2 FYNNEI. CDR3 protein: CARQIDRNTEAFF. The CDR3, as DNA: TGTGCCCGCCAGATAGATCGGAACACTGAAGCTTTCTTT.

This clonotype came up many times. The chain recombines TRBV12-3 or TRBV12-4 with TRBJ1-1; tentatively, D is TRBD1 (5 bases). The germline V and J ends were trimmed by 2 bases and 3 bases, with 7 bases remaining between them. CDR3 length: 13 amino acids. The CDR3 here is CASSLRGDTEAFF. CDR3 coding DNA: TGTGCCAGCAGTTTAAGAGGGGACACTGAAGCTTTCTTT.

This clonotype was observed a few times. The V gene is TRBV12-3 or TRBV12-4, the J gene TRBJ2-5, with a weak D call TRBD2 (6 bases). The V gene lost 2 bases and the J gene lost 10 bases, with 14 bases spanning the gap. CDR3 length: 13 residues. In DNA form, the CDR3 reads TGTGCCAGCAGTTTATCCGGGGGTGGTGGCCAGTACTTC. Translation gives CASSLSGGGGQYF.

This clonotype was recorded many times. V is TRBV30 and J is TRBJ2-2; 7 bases are a match to TRBD2. Germline CDR1 reads GTSNPN; CDR2 reads SVGIG (reference sequence). This CDR3 region has 13 residues. V shed 2 bases, J shed 4 bases, and the junction held 1 base outside the gene matches. The chain's CDR3 is CAWSTGGTGELFF. Here the CDR3 DNA reads TGTGCCTGGAGTACGGGGGGCACCGGGGAGCTGTTTTTT.

This clonotype occurred many times. The V gene is TRBV29-1, the J gene TRBJ2-3, with D possibly matching TRBD2 (6 bases). CDR3 length equals 20 residues. CDR1 and CDR2 from the germline V gene are SQVTM and ANQGSEA. Trimming left V 6 bases short and J 3 bases short, with 34 bases between. The CDR3 region is CSVGDSLLIRGRARTDTQYF. The DNA of the CDR3 is TGCAGCGTGGGGGACTCGTTGCTGATTAGGGGCAGGGCGAGAACAGATACGCAGTATTTT.

This clonotype was counted a few times. V is TRBV5-6 and J is TRBJ1-6; 8 bases align to TRBD1. Losses at the gene ends were 4 bases for V and 6 bases for J; bases not matched to a gene: 6. This CDR3 has 15 amino acids. Germline assignment: CDR1 SGHDT and CDR2 YYEEEE. The CDR3 is CASSPTGGGNSPLHF. The CDR3 DNA is TGTGCCAGCAGCCCTACAGGGGGAGGTAATTCACCCCTCCACTTT.

The V call is TRBV29-1, the J call TRBJ2-7; 7 nucleotides agree with TRBD1. With V trimmed by 5 bases and J by 4 bases, 11 bases remained unmatched. The CDR3 is 14 amino acids. Looked up from germline, CDR1 is SQVTM and CDR2 is ANQGSEA. As DNA, the CDR3 is TGCAGCGTTCCGTCGGGGACAGACGTATACGAGCAGTACTTC. This sequence encodes CSVPSGTDVYEQYF.

This clonotype was recorded at least ten times. V gene TRBV12-3 or TRBV12-4 combines with J gene TRBJ2-7, with D perhaps matching TRBD2 (6 bases). Trimming removed 3 bases from V and 6 bases from J, with 9 bases in between. The CDR3 spans 12 residues. CDR3 sequence: CASSFAGSEQYF. DNA for the CDR3: TGTGCCAGCAGTTTCGCGGGAAGCGAGCAGTACTTC.

Only a few counts were recorded for this clonotype. The V and J genes are TRBV5-1 and TRBJ1-4, with a tentative D call TRBD1 (5 bases). Germline V gene sequence: CDR1 SGHRS, CDR2 YFSETQ. V gave up 0 bases and J gave up 6 bases, with 12 bases separating them. This CDR3 is built from 15 residues. This chain's CDR3 is CASSLDGGTDEKLFF. The CDR3 DNA sequence: TGCGCCAGCAGCTTGGATGGGGGGACCGATGAAAAACTGTTTTTT.

The V and J genes are TRBV11-2 and TRBJ2-1; D perhaps matches TRBD2 (5 bases). The CDR3 runs 16 residues. V dropped 0 bases and J dropped 7 bases, with 16 bases sitting between them. CDR1 SGHAT and CDR2 FQNNGV come from the germline V gene. The CDR3 DNA reads TGTGCCAGCAGCTTAGATCCCTCCCCCGGGAAAAATGAGCAGTTCTTC. This translates into CASSLDPSPGKNEQFF.

J is TRBJ2-3 and V is TRBV29-1, with TRBD1 matching 8 bases. J gave up 5 bases and V 4 bases, and 5 bases lay outside the gene matches. The CDR3 sequence is 13 residues long. CDR1 SQVTM and CDR2 ANQGSEA come from the germline V gene. Written as DNA, the CDR3 is TGCAGCGTTGGGAGGACAGGGTTAGATACGCAGTATTTT. Its translation: CSVGRTGLDTQYF.